These 25 T cell receptor beta chains originate from one sample sequenced in a study of T-cell reconstitution after alpha-beta-depleted transplantation in children (dated by TCRdb to the mid-2010s). Receptors were amplified or captured by PCR. Sequencing instrument: Illumina HiSeq 2500. Molecular barcoding was employed in the preparation of TCR libraries, with unique molecular identifiers being used to normalize TCRbeta repertoire quantification. TCRdb redid the processing of the public reads, applying fastp at Q25 and MiXCR, and retained in-frame beta chains. Identical CDR3 proteins give one entry, which carries the most common genes and DNA. This sample lists 170,000 or so distinct CDR3 sequences; around 7% were detected once. 3% of the sample comes from the top ten. Sequencing used PBMCs from the stem cell graft donor, obtained from the stem cell graft. Every receptor here comes from a human donor who donated a stem cell graft to a child with Wiskott-Aldrich syndrome.

This clonotype was seen more than once but under ten times. The J gene is TRBJ2-2, the V gene TRBV14, with D tentatively TRBD1 (6 bases). V dropped 2 bases and J dropped 1 base, with 20 bases sitting between them. Germline values: CDR1 SGHDN, CDR2 FVKESK. This CDR3 contains 19 residues. The CDR3 reads CASSQPSPGHRRNTGELFF. DNA of the CDR3: TGTGCCAGCAGCCAACCTTCACCGGGACATAGACGGAACACCGGGGAGCTGTTTTTT. Complete variable domain (other parts from reference TRBV14 and TRBJ2-2): EAGVTQFPSHSVIEKGQTVTLRCDPISGHDNLYWYRRVMGKEIKFLLHFVKESKQDESGMPNNRFLAERTGGTYSTLKVQPAELEDSGVYFCASSQPSPGHRRNTGELFFGEGSRLTVL.

In its sample, this clonotype was seen a few times. The chain recombines TRBV20-1 with TRBJ1-1, with 12 bases matching TRBD1. CDR3 length equals 14 residues. V gave up 5 bases and J gave up 7 bases; unmatched junction bases: 8. Germline CDR1 reads DFQATT; CDR2 reads SNEGSKA (reference sequence). Here the CDR3 DNA reads TGCAGTGCTGGGGGACAGGGGGCGATCGGTGAAGCTTTCTTT. Encoded protein: CSAGGQGAIGEAFF.

This clonotype was detected many times. This chain connects TRBV5-1 to TRBJ2-3; perhaps TRBD2 as D (5 bases). Trimming removed 0 bases at V and 2 bases at J, with 10 bases between. This CDR3 has 15 amino acids. In germline, CDR1 is SGHRS, CDR2 YFSETQ. The CDR3 DNA is TGCGCCAGCAGCTTGGCCGGGGTTAACACAGATACGCAGTATTTT. Translating gives CASSLAGVNTDTQYF.

The chain has TRBV25-1 and TRBJ2-1; tentatively, D is TRBD2 (7 bases). V lost 7 bases, J lost 4 bases, and 17 bases lay in between. Germline CDR1 is MGHDK and CDR2 is SYGVNS. There are 15 residues in the CDR3. CDR3 in amino acids: CASISGGGGYNEQFF. CDR3 DNA: TGTGCCAGCATCAGTGGGGGCGGGGGTTACAATGAGCAGTTCTTC.

In this sample, this clonotype turned up many times. The rearrangement uses TRBV12-3 or TRBV12-4 and TRBJ1-6; D is perhaps TRBD1 (5 bases). V was shortened by 3 bases and J by 10 bases, with 13 bases between the two germline ends. The CDR3 sequence is 14 residues long. The CDR3: CASSFNRPRSPLHF. CDR3 nucleotide sequence: TGTGCCAGCAGTTTTAACAGGCCTAGATCACCCCTCCACTTT.

This clonotype was detected many times. The chain employs TRBV20-1 and TRBJ2-1; D is uncertain. Germline lookup yields CDR1 DFQATT and CDR2 SNEGSKA (reference sequence). V lost 3 bases to trimming and J lost 8 bases, with 8 bases between them. CDR3 length: 11 amino acids. The chain's CDR3 is CSASWLDEQFF. The CDR3 DNA is TGCAGTGCTAGTTGGTTAGATGAGCAGTTCTTC.

The genes are TRBV18 and TRBJ1-1; D not certain. The V and J ends lost 7 bases and 0 bases respectively, with 21 bases between them. This CDR3 spans 17 amino acids. Germline loops: CDR1 KGHSH, CDR2 LQKENI. The CDR3 DNA sequence: TGTGCCAGCTTGAGTCGGGTTGTGTCTCAGATGAACACTGAAGCTTTCTTT. This codes for CASLSRVVSQMNTEAFF.

This clonotype occurred many times. The chain links TRBV6-1 to TRBJ2-3, with 10 bases matching TRBD2. CDR3 size: 17 residues. The V gene end was trimmed by 6 bases and the J gene end by 0 bases; junction bases not matched to a gene: 9. The germline V gene encodes CDR1 MNHNS and CDR2 SASEGT. The CDR3 is CASRPERGGLSTDTQYF. CDR3 sequence (DNA): TGTGCCAGCAGACCCGAGCGGGGGGGCCTAAGCACAGATACGCAGTATTTT.

This chain links TRBV3-1 with TRBJ2-7; D possibly matches TRBD1 or TRBD2 (6 bases each). Germline-derived CDR1 and CDR2 are LGHDT and YNNKEL (reference sequence). The CDR3 extends over 15 amino acids. The ends were cut back, 0 bases at V and 2 bases at J, with 11 bases in the middle. CDR3 nucleotides: TGTGCCAGCAGCCAAGAAAGGGGGGCGACCTACGAGCAGTACTTC. This encodes CASSQERGATYEQYF.

The chain is built from TRBV19 and TRBJ1-1; no firm D call. Between the trimmed V and J ends, which lost 8 bases and 4 bases, there was a span of 14 bases. The CDR3 runs to 13 residues. Germline CDR1 LNHDA, CDR2 SQIVND (reference sequence). CDR3 DNA sequence: TGTGCCAGTTCAGTTGGCCGGGGCACTGAAGCTTTCTTT. This translates into CASSVGRGTEAFF.

The genes are TRBV7-2 and TRBJ1-2, with no clear D. V shed 1 base and J shed 8 bases, with 5 bases lying between them. Germline V CDR1 and CDR2: SGHTA, FQGNSA. The CDR3 spans 11 residues. The chain's CDR3 is CASSLEVGYTF. The CDR3 bases are TGTGCCAGCAGCTTAGAGGTCGGCTACACCTTC.

This clonotype appeared many times. The chain recombines TRBV27 with TRBJ2-1, with 9 bases lining up with TRBD1. Per germline, CDR1 MNHEY and CDR2 SMNVEV (reference sequence). V lost 6 bases to trimming and J lost 7 bases; unmatched junction nucleotides: 22. The CDR3 contains 19 residues. The CDR3 DNA reads TGTGCCAGCAGCCCCCGATGGGGACAGGGTTCTAATGGTTTGAATGAGCAGTTCTTC. Translation gives CASSPRWGQGSNGLNEQFF.

This clonotype was found a few times. The chain uses TRBV5-1 and TRBJ2-5, with D uncertain. The CDR3 is 13 amino acids. CDR1 SGHRS and CDR2 YFSETQ come from the germline V gene. With 5 bases removed from V and 5 bases from J, the gap between germline ends came to 13 bases. The CDR3 DNA reads TGCGCCAGCAGAGGTGACGAGTGGGAGACCCAGTACTTC. It yields the protein CASRGDEWETQYF.

This clonotype was observed at least ten times. The V call is TRBV20-1, the J call TRBJ2-1; possibly TRBD1 for D (6 bases). Germline V gene sequence: CDR1 DFQATT, CDR2 SNEGSKA (reference sequence). CDR3 size: 17 residues. V lost 6 bases and J lost 0, with 21 bases in between. The CDR3 nucleotides read TGCAGTGCCCCTACGTTTGAGGGGGTGTTCTCCTACAATGAGCAGTTCTTC. Protein sequence: CSAPTFEGVFSYNEQFF.

This clonotype has more than one count but fewer than ten. CDR3 DNA sequence: TGTGCCAGCACTGAGGGAAATCAGCCCCAGCATTTT. It translates to CASTEGNQPQHF. This chain connects TRBV2 to TRBJ1-5; the D is unclear. V was clipped by 7 bases and J by 4 bases, with 8 bases between them. The CDR3 runs to 12 residues. Germline CDR1 and CDR2: SNHLY and FYNNEI.

In its sample, this clonotype was seen many times. The V gene is TRBV2, the J gene TRBJ1-1, with D hard to call. CDR1 is SNHLY, CDR2 FYNNEI, per germline. The CDR3 extends over 13 amino acids. Between the trimmed V and J ends, which lost 4 bases and 6 bases, there was a span of 12 bases. The CDR3 region is CASSGMGRAEAFF. The CDR3 coding sequence is TGTGCCAGCAGTGGGATGGGAAGGGCTGAAGCTTTCTTT.

This clonotype was found a few times. This rearrangement joins TRBV29-1 to TRBJ2-4, with TRBD1 as a possible D gene (5 bases). Trimming left V 4 bases short and J 7 bases short, with 11 bases between. The CDR3 spans 12 residues. In germline, CDR1 is SQVTM, CDR2 ANQGSEA. CDR3 protein: CSVVGEGNIQYF. CDR3 in DNA: TGCAGCGTTGTAGGGGAAGGGAACATTCAGTACTTC.

This clonotype occurred many times. Here the CDR3 DNA reads TGTGCCAGCAGTGCATTACACGGGACCTTACAAGAGACCCAGTACTTC. Translation: CASSALHGTLQETQYF. This chain connects TRBV25-1 to TRBJ2-5; the D gene could be TRBD1 or TRBD2 (5 bases each). V was pared by 4 bases and J by 2 bases, with 17 bases between. CDR3 length: 16 residues. CDR1 and CDR2 (germline): MGHDK, SYGVNS.

Only a few counts were recorded for this clonotype. The rearrangement uses TRBV5-1 and TRBJ2-3; 7 bases fit TRBD1. This CDR3 has 16 amino acids. Germline lookup yields CDR1 SGHRS and CDR2 YFSETQ. V lost 6 bases and J lost 0; bases outside the gene matches: 10. The CDR3 loop reads CASTTITGVSTDTQYF. The CDR3 nucleotides read TGCGCCAGCACCACTATCACAGGGGTCAGCACAGATACGCAGTATTTT. Using reference TRBV5-1 and TRBJ2-3 for the parts outside the CDR3, the full variable domain is KAGVTQTPRYLIKTRGQQVTLSCSPISGHRSVSWYQQTPGQGLQFLFEYFSETQRNKGNFPGRFSGRQFSNSRSEMNVSTLELGDSALYLCASTTITGVSTDTQYFGPGTRLTVL.

This clonotype has a count of ten or more. The chain couples TRBV12-3 or TRBV12-4 to TRBJ2-1; TRBD1 or TRBD2 may be the D gene (5 bases each). This CDR3 spans 15 amino acids. V dropped 5 bases and J dropped 0 bases, with 11 bases sitting between them. CDR3 sequence (DNA): TGTGCCAGCAGTCTACACGGGACCTCCTACAATGAGCAGTTCTTC. Residues: CASSLHGTSYNEQFF.

There are many counts of this clonotype. The J gene is TRBJ2-3, the V gene TRBV20-1; 7 bases are a match to TRBD2. The CDR3 is made up of 15 amino acids. Germline V gene data show CDR1 as DFQATT and CDR2 as SNEGSKA (reference sequence). The junction had 8 bases not matched to a gene; V was cut back by 3 bases and J by 2 bases. CDR3 protein: CSASPRSGNTDTQYF. The DNA for the CDR3 is TGCAGTGCTAGCCCCCGAAGCGGGAACACAGATACGCAGTATTTT.

Many counts were recorded for this clonotype. The chain joins TRBV15 to TRBJ2-5, with a weak D call TRBD2 (5 bases). Germline V gene data show CDR1 as LNHNV and CDR2 as YYDKDF (reference sequence). The V end was cut by 2 bases, the J end by 4 bases, with 17 bases between. The CDR3 runs 16 residues. CDR3 coding DNA: TGTGCCACCAGCAGATCCTCCGGGGATGATGGAGAGACCCAGTACTTC. Amino acid sequence: CATSRSSGDDGETQYF.

There are many counts of this clonotype. V is TRBV12-3 or TRBV12-4 and J is TRBJ1-1; no definite D call. Deletions cut 5 bases from V and 5 bases from J, with 6 bases between. The CDR3 extends over 11 amino acids. The CDR3: CASSKETEAFF. The DNA for the CDR3 is TGTGCCAGCAGTAAGGAAACTGAAGCTTTCTTT.

This clonotype has a count of ten or more. CDR3 amino acids: CASSGRRTMFF. CDR3 sequence (DNA): TGTGCCAGCAGCGGGCGGCGGACGATGTTTTTT. This chain connects TRBV28 to TRBJ1-4; D is unclear. Germline assignment: CDR1 MDHEN and CDR2 SYDVKM. V gave up 6 bases and J gave up 15 bases, with 14 bases separating them. The CDR3 runs to 11 residues. Full variable domain (rest looked up from reference TRBV28 and TRBJ1-4): DVKVTQSSRYLVKRTGEKVFLECVQDMDHENMFWYRQDPGLGLRLIYFSYDVKMKEKGDIPEGYSVSREKKERFSLILESASTNQTSMYLCASSGRRTMFFGSGTQLSVL.

This clonotype was seen ten or more times. The rearrangement joins TRBV24-1 to TRBJ2-7; D possibly matches TRBD1 or TRBD2 (6 bases each). V dropped 8 bases and J dropped 2 bases, with 21 bases sitting between them. Germline CDR1 is KGHDR and CDR2 is SFDVKD. This CDR3 has 16 residues. The CDR3 protein is CATTYGGGIRAYEQYF. In DNA form, the CDR3 reads TGTGCCACCACGTATGGGGGCGGGATTAGGGCCTACGAGCAGTACTTC.